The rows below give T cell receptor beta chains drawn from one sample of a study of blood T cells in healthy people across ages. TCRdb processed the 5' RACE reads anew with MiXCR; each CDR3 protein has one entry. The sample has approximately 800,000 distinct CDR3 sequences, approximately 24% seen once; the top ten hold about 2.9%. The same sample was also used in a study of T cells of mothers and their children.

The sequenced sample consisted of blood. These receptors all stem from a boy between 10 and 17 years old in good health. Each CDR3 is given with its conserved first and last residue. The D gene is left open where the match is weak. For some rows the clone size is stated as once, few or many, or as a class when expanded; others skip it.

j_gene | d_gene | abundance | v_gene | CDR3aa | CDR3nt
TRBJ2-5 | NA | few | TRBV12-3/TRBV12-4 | CASSWGTVRETQYF | TGTGCCAGCAGTTGGGGAACAGTGAGAGAGACCCAGTACTTC
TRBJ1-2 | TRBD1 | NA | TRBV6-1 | CASNPDRAGGYTF | TGTGCCAGCAACCCCGACAGGGCCGGCGGCTACACCTTC
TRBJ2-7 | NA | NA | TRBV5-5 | CASSLVGTWGYEQYF | TGTGCCAGCAGCTTGGTGGGGACGTGGGGTTACGAGCAGTACTTC
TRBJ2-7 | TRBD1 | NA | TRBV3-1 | CASSQPGQGRNEQYF | TGTGCCAGCAGCCAACCGGGACAGGGGAGGAACGAGCAGTACTTC
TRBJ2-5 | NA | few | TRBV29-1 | CSAGGQDGEYQETQYF | TGCAGCGCTGGGGGCCAGGACGGGGAGTACCAAGAGACCCAGTACTTC
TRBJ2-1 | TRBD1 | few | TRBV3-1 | CASSQYRGTGSNEQFF | TGTGCCAGCAGCCAATATCGAGGGACAGGCTCCAATGAGCAGTTCTTC
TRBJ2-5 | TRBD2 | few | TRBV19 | CASRSFTSGEETQYF | TGTGCCAGCCGATCCTTTACCAGCGGGGAAGAGACCCAGTACTTC
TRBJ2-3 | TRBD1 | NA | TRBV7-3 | CASSLKGQGADTQYF | TGTGCCAGCAGCTTAAAAGGACAGGGGGCAGATACGCAGTATTTT
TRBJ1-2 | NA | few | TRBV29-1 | CSVYSGEGRSNYGYTF | TGCAGCGTTTATTCCGGAGAGGGACGGTCTAACTATGGCTACACCTTC
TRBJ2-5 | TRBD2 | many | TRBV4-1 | CASSYRGGETQYF | TGTGCCAGCAGCTATAGGGGAGGGGAGACCCAGTACTTC
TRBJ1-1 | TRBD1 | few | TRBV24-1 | CATRGAQGESNTEAFF | TGTGCCACCAGAGGAGCTCAGGGGGAGTCGAACACTGAAGCTTTCTTT
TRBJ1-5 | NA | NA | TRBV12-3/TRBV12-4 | CASSHAQGIQPQHF | TGTGCCAGCAGCCACGCCCAGGGTATTCAGCCCCAGCATTTT
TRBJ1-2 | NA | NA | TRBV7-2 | CAARTGTYGCTF | NA
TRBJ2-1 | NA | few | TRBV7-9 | CASSRRVDEQFF | TGTGCCAGCAGCCGGCGAGTCGATGAGCAGTTCTTC
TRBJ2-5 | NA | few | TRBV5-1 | CASSLEAETQYF | TGCGCCAGCAGCTTGGAGGCCGAGACCCAGTACTTC
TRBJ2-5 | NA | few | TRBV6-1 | CASSDGLAKTQYF | TGTGCCAGCAGTGACGGCCTAGCGAAGACCCAGTACTTC
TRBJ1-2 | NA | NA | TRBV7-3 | CASSSLEATDCGYTF | TGTGCCAGCAGCTCCCTAGAAGCCACGGACTGTGGCTACACCTTC
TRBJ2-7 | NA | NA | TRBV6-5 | CASSYSLSSRLRTYEQYF | TGTGCCAGCAGTTACTCGTTAAGTAGCCGGCTTCGGACCTACGAGCAGTACTTC
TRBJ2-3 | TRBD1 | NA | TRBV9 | CASSVRDRGFTDTQYF | TGTGCCAGCAGCGTCCGGGACAGGGGATTCACAGATACGCAGTATTTT
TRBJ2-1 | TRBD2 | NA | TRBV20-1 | CSARDLLAGDNEQFF | TGCAGTGCTCGAGATTTACTAGCGGGAGACAATGAGCAGTTCTTC
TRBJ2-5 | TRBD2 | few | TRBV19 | CASSIRSGTSQETQYF | TGTGCCAGTAGTATCCGTTCGGGGACTAGCCAAGAGACCCAGTACTTC
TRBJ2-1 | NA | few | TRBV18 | CASSPLIGDEQFF | TGTGCCAGCTCACCACTTATAGGGGATGAGCAGTTCTTC
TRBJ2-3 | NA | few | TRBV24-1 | CATSTSGGGTDTQYF | TGTGCCACCAGTACCTCGGGCGGGGGCACAGATACGCAGTATTTT
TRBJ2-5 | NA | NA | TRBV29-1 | CSVAIRAEGETQYF | TGCAGCGTTGCTATCAGGGCCGAGGGAGAGACCCAGTACTTC
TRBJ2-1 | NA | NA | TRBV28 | CASSLRGIHYNEQFF | TGTGCCAGCAGCTTAAGGGGCATCCACTACAATGAGCAGTTCTTC
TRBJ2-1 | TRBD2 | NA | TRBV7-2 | CASSSPRSGGTSSYNEQFF | TGTGCCAGCAGCTCTCCGCGAAGCGGGGGAACTAGCTCCTACAATGAGCAGTTCTTC
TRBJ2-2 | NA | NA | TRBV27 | CASSLYGLNTGELFF | TGTGCCAGCAGTTTATACGGCTTGAACACCGGGGAGCTGTTTTTT
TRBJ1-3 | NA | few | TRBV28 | CASRGPGAGNTIYF | TGTGCCAGCAGGGGGCCGGGGGCTGGAAACACCATATATTTT
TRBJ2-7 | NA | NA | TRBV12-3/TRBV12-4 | CASSFGRVYEQYF | TGTGCCAGCAGTTTCGGTAGGGTCTACGAGCAGTACTTC
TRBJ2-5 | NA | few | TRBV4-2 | CASSQSTGAEETQYF | TGTGCCAGCAGCCAATCGACGGGGGCGGAGGAGACCCAGTACTTC
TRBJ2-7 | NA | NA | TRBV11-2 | CASSVGAPSYEQYF | TGTGCCAGCAGTGTGGGGGCACCCTCCTACGAGCAGTACTTC
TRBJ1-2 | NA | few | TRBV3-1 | CASSQDSGSTPHTF | TGTGCCAGCAGCCAAGACTCCGGTTCCACCCCACACACCTTC
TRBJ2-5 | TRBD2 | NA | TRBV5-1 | CASSTFLAGNFPGTQYF | TGCGCCAGCAGCACCTTCCTAGCGGGTAATTTTCCAGGGACCCAGTACTTC
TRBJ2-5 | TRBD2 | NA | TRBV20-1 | CSAPGASGGETQYF | TGCAGTGCCCCCGGGGCCAGCGGGGGGGAGACCCAGTACTTC
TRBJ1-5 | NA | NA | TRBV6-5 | CASSPLPDRIKQPQHF | TGTGCCAGCAGCCCCTTACCGGACAGAATAAAGCAGCCCCAGCATTTT
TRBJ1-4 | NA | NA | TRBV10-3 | CAIGEGQAEHEKLFF | TGTGCCATCGGGGAGGGGCAGGCCGAACATGAAAAACTGTTTTTT
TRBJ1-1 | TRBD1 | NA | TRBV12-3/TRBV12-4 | CASSLVIQGGTEAFF | TGTGCCAGCAGTTTAGTGATCCAGGGGGGGACTGAAGCTTTCTTT
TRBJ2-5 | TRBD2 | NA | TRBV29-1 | CSVRTLAGGRETQYF | TGCAGCGTACGAACCCTAGCGGGGGGCAGGGAGACCCAGTACTTC
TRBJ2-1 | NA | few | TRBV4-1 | CASSLIAAGEQFF | TGCGCCAGCAGCCTGATAGCCGCCGGTGAGCAGTTCTTC
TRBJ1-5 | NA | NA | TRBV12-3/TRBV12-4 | CASKQGPNQPQHF | TGTGCCAGTAAACAGGGCCCCAATCAGCCCCAGCATTTT
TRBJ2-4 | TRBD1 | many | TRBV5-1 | CASSSTGGEGKNIQYF | TGCGCCAGCAGCTCAACAGGGGGCGAAGGCAAAAACATTCAGTACTTC
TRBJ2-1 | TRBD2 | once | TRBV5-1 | CASSPEQRGFNEQFF | TGCGCCAGCTCCCCGGAACAGCGGGGGTTTAATGAGCAGTTCTTC
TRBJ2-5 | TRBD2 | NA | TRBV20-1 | CSARDQTSGQETQYF | TGCAGTGCTAGAGATCAAACTAGCGGGCAAGAGACCCAGTACTTC
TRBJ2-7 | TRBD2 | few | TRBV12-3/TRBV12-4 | CASSKGTSGANYEQYF | TGTGCCAGCAGCAAAGGTACTAGCGGGGCCAATTACGAGCAGTACTTC
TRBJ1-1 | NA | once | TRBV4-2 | CASSQDGQGGEAFF | TGTGCCAGCAGCCAAGATGGGCAGGGCGGTGAAGCTTTCTTT
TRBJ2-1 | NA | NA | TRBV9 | CASSVVGGNSYNEQFF | TGTGCCAGCAGCGTAGTTGGCGGCAACTCCTACAATGAGCAGTTCTTC
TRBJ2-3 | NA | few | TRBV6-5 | CASSYSAYPQADTQYF | TGTGCCAGCAGTTACTCGGCTTATCCCCAAGCAGATACGCAGTATTTT
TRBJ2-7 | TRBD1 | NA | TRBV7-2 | CASSFAGTGFTYEQYF | TGTGCCAGCAGCTTCGCCGGGACAGGGTTCACCTACGAGCAGTACTTC
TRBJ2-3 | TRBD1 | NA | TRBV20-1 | CSARTGSTDTQYF | TGCAGTGCTAGGACAGGGAGCACAGATACGCAGTATTTT
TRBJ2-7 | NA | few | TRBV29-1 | CSAGGGKYEQYF | TGCAGCGCAGGGGGGGGAAAGTACGAGCAGTACTTC
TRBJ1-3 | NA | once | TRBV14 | CASSQMTANSGNTIYF | TGTGCCAGCAGCCAAATGACAGCAAACTCTGGAAACACCATATATTTT
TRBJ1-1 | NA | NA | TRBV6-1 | CASRETDYVTEAFF | TGTGCCAGCAGGGAGACAGATTACGTGACTGAAGCTTTCTTT
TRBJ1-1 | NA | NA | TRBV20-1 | CSASRDGNTEAFF | TGCAGTGCTAGCCGGGACGGAAACACTGAAGCTTTCTTT
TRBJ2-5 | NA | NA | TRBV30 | CAWIPGFIKETQYF | TGTGCCTGGATCCCGGGTTTCATTAAAGAGACCCAGTACTTC